This T cell receptor beta chain was sequenced during a study of cytomegalovirus exposure and HLA in healthy donors. In the study overall: The use of the same platform for the approximately 130 validation repertoires and the roughly 630 first-cohort repertoires was reported by a later analysis. Whole-study results and caveats: Under in vitro conditions, three CMV-associated chains were confirmed as specific for CMV antigens.

The CDR3 totals 14 residues. The trim removed 4 bases at V and 5 bases at J, leaving 3 bases unmatched. Germline V gene data show CDR1 as LNHDA and CDR2 as SQIVND (reference sequence). The count of this clone is one. Its antigen is not known. The protocol was immunoSEQ multiplex PCR, while the TCRdb copy is restricted to in-frame clones and leaves out a portion. There are 150,000 or so clones in the sample; 75% to 90% occur only once, and about 6.4% lies in the top ten. This TCR was recovered from a woman under 40 in good health and CMV-seropositive. This chain connects TRBV19 to TRBJ2-7; 12 bases line up with TRBD2. Sequencing used PBMCs. The CDR3 region is CASSTSGRADEQYF. The CDR3 DNA reads as TGTGCCAGTAGTACTAGCGGGAGGGCCGACGAGCAGTACTTC.